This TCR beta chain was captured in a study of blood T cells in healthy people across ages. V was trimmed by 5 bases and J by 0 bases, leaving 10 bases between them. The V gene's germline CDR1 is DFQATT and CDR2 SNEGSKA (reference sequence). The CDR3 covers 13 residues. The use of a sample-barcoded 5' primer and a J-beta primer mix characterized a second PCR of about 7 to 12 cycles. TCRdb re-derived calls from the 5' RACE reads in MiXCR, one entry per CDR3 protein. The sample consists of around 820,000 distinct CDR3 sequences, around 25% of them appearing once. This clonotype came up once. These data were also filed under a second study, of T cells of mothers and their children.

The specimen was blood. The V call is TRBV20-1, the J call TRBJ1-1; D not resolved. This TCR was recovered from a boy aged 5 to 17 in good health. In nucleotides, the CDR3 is TGCAGTGCTGCCCACGCCATGAACACTGAAGCTTTCTTT. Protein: CSAAHAMNTEAFF.